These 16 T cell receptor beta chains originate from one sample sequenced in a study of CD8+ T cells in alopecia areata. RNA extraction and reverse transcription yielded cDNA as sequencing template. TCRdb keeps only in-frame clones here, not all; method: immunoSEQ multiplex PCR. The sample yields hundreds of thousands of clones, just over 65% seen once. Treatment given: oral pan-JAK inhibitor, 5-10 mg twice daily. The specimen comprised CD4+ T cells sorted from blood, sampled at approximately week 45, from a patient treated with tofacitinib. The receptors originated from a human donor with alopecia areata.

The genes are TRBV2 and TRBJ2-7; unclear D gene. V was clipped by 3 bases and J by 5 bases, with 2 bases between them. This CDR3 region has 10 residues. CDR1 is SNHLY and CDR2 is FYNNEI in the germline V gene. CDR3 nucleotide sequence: TGTGCCAGCAGTGATAACGAGCAGTACTTC. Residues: CASSDNEQYF.

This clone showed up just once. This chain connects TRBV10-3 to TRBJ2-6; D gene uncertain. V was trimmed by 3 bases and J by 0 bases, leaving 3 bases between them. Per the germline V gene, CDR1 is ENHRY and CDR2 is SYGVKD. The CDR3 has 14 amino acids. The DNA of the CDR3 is TGTGCCATCAGTGACAACTCTGGGGCCAACGTCCTGACTTTC. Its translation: CAISDNSGANVLTF.

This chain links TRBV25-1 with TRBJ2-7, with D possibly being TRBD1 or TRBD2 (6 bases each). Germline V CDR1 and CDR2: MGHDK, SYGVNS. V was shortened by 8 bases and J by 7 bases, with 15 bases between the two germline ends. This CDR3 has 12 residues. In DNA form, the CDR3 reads TGTGCCAGCGGGAGGACAGTCGGGGAGCAGTACTTC. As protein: CASGRTVGEQYF.

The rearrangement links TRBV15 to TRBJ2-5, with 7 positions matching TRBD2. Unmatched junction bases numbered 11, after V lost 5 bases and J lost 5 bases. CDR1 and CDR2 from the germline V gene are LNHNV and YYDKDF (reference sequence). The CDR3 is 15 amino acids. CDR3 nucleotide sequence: TGTGCCACCAGCGCCCGAGCGGGGTATGGGGAGACCCAGTACTTC. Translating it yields CATSARAGYGETQYF.

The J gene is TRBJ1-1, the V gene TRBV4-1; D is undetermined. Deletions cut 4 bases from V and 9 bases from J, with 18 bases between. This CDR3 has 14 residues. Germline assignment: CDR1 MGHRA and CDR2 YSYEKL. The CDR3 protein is CASSLLLGQAKAFF. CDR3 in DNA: TGCGCCAGCAGCCTACTTCTTGGGCAGGCCAAAGCTTTCTTT.

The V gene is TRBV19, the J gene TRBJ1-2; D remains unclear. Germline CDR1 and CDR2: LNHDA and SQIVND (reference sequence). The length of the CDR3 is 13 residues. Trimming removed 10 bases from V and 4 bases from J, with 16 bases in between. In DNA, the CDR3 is TGTGCCATTTCCACAGACCCCAGCTATGGCTACACCTTC. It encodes CAISTDPSYGYTF.

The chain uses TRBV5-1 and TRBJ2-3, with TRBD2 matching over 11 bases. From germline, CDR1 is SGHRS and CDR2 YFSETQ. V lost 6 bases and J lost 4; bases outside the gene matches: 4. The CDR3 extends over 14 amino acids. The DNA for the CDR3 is TGCGCCAGCACGGGACTAGCGGTATCAGATACGCAGTATTTT. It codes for CASTGLAVSDTQYF.

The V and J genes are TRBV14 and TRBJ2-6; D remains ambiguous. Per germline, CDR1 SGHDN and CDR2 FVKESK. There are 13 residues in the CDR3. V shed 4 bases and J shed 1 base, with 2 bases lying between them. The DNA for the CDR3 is TGTGCCAGCAGCCCGTCTGGGGCCAACGTCCTGACTTTC. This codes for CASSPSGANVLTF.

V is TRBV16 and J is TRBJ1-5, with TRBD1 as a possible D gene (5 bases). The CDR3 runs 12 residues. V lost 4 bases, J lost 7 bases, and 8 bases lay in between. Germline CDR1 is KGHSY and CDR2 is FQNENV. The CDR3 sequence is CASSPPGQPQHF. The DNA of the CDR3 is TGTGCCAGCAGCCCCCCAGGGCAGCCCCAGCATTTT.

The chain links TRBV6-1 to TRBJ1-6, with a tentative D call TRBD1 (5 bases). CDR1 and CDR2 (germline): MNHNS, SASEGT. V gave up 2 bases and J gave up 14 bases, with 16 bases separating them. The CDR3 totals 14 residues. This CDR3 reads CASSETGPMGALHF. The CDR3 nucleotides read TGTGCCAGCAGTGAAACGGGACCGATGGGAGCCCTCCACTTT.

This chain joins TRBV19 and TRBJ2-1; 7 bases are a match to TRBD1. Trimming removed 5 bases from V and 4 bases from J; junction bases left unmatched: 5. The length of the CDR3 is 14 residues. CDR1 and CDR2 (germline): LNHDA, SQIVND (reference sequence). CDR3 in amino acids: CASSPRTGYNEQFF. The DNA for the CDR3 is TGTGCCAGTAGTCCTCGGACAGGTTACAATGAGCAGTTCTTC.

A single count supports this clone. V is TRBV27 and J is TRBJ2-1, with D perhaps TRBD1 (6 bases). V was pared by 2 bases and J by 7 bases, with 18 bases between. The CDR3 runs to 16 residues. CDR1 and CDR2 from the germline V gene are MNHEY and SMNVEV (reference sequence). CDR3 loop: CASSLARAGVGNEQFF. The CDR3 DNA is TGTGCCAGCAGTTTAGCGAGGGCAGGGGTCGGGAATGAGCAGTTCTTC.

The CDR3 DNA reads as TGCAGCGTGAGGGCCGATTGGGCAAGCACTGAAGCTTTCTTT. It codes for CSVRADWASTEAFF. The chain carries TRBV29-1 and TRBJ1-1; D unresolved. The ends were cut back, 6 bases at V and 4 bases at J, with 18 bases in the middle. The CDR3 is 14 residues long. Germline V CDR1 and CDR2: SQVTM, ANQGSEA.

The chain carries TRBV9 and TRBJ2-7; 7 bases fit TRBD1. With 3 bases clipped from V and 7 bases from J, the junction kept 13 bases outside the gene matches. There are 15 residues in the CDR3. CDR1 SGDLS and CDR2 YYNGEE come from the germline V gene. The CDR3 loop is CASSGRTGASQEQYF. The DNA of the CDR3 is TGTGCCAGCAGCGGAAGGACAGGCGCGTCTCAGGAGCAGTACTTC.

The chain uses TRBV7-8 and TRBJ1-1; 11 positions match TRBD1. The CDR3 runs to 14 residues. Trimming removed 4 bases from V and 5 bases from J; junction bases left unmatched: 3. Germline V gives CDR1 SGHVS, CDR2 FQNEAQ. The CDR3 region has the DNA TGTGCCAGCAGCTGGGGACAGGGGGAGACTGAAGCTTTCTTT. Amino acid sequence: CASSWGQGETEAFF.

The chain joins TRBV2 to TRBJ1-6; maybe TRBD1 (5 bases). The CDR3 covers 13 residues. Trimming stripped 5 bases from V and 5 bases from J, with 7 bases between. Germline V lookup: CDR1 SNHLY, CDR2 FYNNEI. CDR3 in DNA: TGTGCCAGCAGTCGGGACGATAATTCACCCCTCCACTTT. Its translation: CASSRDDNSPLHF.